Here is one T cell receptor (beta chain) with its context. In the same sample, other DNA sequences code for this CDR3. Sequenced by immunoSEQ multiplex PCR; TCRdb stores in-frame clones only, minus some. Here the sample spans some 2,000,000 clones, around 96% being singletons. This CDR3 contains 14 residues. Germline V gene sequence: CDR1 SGDLS, CDR2 YYNGEE. V was cut by 2 bases and J by 4 bases, with 9 bases left in between. Naive CD8 cells, CD45RO-negative and positively selected for CCR7, excluded terminally differentiated effector memory CD45RA+ cells. All donors qualified as healthy HIV-negative adults and had experienced no recent acute infections or vaccinations. The data belong to a study of shared clonotypes between healthy human individuals.

Sequencing was performed on naive CD8+ T cells sorted from blood. The chain uses TRBV9 and TRBJ1-4; D is undetermined. The TCR originated in a young man in good health. CDR3: CASSVEGGNEKLFF. The DNA of the CDR3 is TGTGCCAGCAGCGTCGAGGGTGGTAATGAAAAACTGTTTTTT.